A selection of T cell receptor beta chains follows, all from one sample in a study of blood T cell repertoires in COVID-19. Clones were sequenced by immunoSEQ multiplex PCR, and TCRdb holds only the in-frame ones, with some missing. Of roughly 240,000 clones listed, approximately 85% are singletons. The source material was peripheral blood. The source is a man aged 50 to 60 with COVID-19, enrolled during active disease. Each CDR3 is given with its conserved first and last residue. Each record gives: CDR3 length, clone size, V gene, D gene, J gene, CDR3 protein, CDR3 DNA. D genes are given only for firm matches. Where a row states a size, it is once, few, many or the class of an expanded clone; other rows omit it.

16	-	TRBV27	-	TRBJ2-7	CASSLGRDGSSYEQYF	TGTGCCAGCAGTCTAGGCAGGGACGGGAGCTCCTACGAGCAGTACTTC
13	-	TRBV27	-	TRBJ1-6	CASSRGYRSPLHF	TGTGCCAGCAGTCGCGGGTATCGTTCACCCCTCCACTTT
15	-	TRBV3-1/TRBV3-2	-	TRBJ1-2	CASSQTAGTAYGYTF	TGTGCCAGCAGCCAAACCGCCGGGACTGCCTATGGCTACACCTTC
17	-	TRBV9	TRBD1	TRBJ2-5	CASSVEIGGQGYETQYF	TGTGCCAGCAGCGTAGAGATAGGGGGACAGGGGTACGAGACCCAGTACTTC
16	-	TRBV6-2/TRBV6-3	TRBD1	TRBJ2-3	CASSAGGRLLLDTQYF	TGTGCCAGCAGTGCAGGGGGCAGGTTGCTTCTAGATACGCAGTATTTT
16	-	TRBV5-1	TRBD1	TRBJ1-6	CASTLTGDNYNSPLHF	TGCGCCAGCACCTTGACAGGGGATAACTATAATTCACCCCTCCACTTT
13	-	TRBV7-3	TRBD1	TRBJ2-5	CASSTDRDETQYF	TGTGCCAGCAGCACGGACAGGGACGAGACCCAGTACTTC
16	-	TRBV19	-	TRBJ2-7	CASSEAGAQSSYEQYF	TGTGCCAGTAGTGAAGCAGGGGCCCAAAGCTCCTACGAGCAGTACTTC
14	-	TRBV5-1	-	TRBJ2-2	CASSATGNTGELFF	TGCGCCAGCAGCGCGACAGGGAACACCGGGGAGCTGTTTTTT
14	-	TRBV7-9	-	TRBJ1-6	CASSTGIYNSPLHF	TGTGCCAGCAGCACAGGGATCTATAATTCACCCCTCCACTTT
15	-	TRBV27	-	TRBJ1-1	CASHGGATMNTEAFF	TGTGCCAGCCACGGAGGGGCGACAATGAACACTGAAGCTTTCTTT
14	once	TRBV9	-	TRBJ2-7	CASSVSGASYEQYF	TGTGCCAGCAGCGTATCAGGGGCATCCTACGAGCAGTACTTC
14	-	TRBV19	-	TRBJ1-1	CASSITGFNTEAFF	TGTGCCAGTAGTATAACGGGGTTTAATACTGAAGCTTTCTTT
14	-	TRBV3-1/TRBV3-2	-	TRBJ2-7	CASRSSDPSYEQYF	TGTGCCAGCAGAAGTAGCGATCCCTCCTACGAGCAGTACTTC
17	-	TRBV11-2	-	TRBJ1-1	CASSLESRAYMNTEAFF	TGTGCCAGCAGCTTAGAATCCAGGGCGTACATGAACACTGAAGCTTTCTTT
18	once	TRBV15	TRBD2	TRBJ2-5	CATSRKGTSGGARETQYF	TGTGCCACCAGCAGAAAAGGGACTAGCGGGGGGGCCAGAGAGACCCAGTACTTC
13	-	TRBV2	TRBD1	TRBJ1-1	CASSGQGRTEAFF	TGTGCCAGCAGTGGACAGGGACGGACTGAAGCTTTCTTT
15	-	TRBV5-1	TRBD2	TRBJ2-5	CASSYQAGPQETQYF	TGCGCCAGCAGCTATCAAGCGGGGCCCCAAGAGACCCAGTACTTC
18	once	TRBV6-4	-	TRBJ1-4	CASIEVVAQFPLNEKLFF	TGTGCCAGCATTGAGGTTGTTGCACAGTTCCCCCTTAATGAAAAACTGTTTTTT
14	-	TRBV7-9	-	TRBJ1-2	CASSLGTANYGYTF	TGTGCCAGCAGCTTAGGGACAGCAAACTATGGCTACACCTTC
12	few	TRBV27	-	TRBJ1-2	CASSAGNYGYTF	TGTGCCAGTAGCGCGGGTAACTATGGCTACACCTTC
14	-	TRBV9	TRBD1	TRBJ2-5	CASSGTGGGETQYF	TGTGCCAGCAGCGGGACAGGGGGCGGGGAGACCCAGTACTTC
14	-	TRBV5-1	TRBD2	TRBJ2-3	CASLSGGSTDTQYF	TGCGCCAGCCTGAGCGGGGGAAGCACAGATACGCAGTATTTT
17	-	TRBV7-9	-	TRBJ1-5	CASSPGLGENSNQPQHF	TGTGCCAGCAGCCCCGGCTTGGGAGAAAATAGCAATCAGCCCCAGCATTTT
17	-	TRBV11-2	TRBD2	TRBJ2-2	CASSTRLAGEHTGELFF	TGTGCCAGCAGCACAAGACTAGCGGGGGAGCACACCGGGGAGCTGTTTTTT
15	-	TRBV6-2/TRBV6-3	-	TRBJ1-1	CASSYSSQTHSEAFF	TGTGCCAGCAGTTACTCGTCACAGACCCACAGTGAAGCTTTCTTT
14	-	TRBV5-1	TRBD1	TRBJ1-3	CASSGQGDGNTIYF	TGCGCCAGCAGCGGACAGGGGGACGGAAACACCATATATTTT
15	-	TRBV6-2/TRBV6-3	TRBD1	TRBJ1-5	CASSYPPTGVQPQHF	TGTGCCAGCAGTTACCCGCCGACAGGGGTTCAGCCCCAGCATTTT
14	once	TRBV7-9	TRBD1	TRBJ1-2	CASSSGQGNYGYTF	TGTGCCAGCAGCTCGGGACAGGGGAACTATGGCTACACCTTC
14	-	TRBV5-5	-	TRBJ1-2	CASSAGVQNYGYTF	TGTGCCAGCAGCGCCGGAGTACAAAACTATGGCTACACCTTC
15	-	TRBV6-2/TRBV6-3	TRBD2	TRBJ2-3	CASSYTSGGTDTQYF	TGTGCCAGCAGTTACACTAGCGGGGGCACAGATACGCAGTATTTT
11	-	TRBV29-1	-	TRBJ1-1	CSVGTRTEAFF	TGCAGCGTTGGTACACGCACTGAAGCTTTCTTT
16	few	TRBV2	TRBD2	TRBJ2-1	CASSGIAGASYNEQFF	TGTGCCAGCAGTGGAATAGCGGGGGCCTCCTACAATGAGCAGTTCTTC
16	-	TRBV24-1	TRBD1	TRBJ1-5	CATSPGTGNSNQPQHF	TGTGCCACCAGTCCCGGGACAGGAAATAGCAATCAGCCCCAGCATTTT
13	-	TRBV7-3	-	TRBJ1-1	CASSSRHGAEAFF	TGTGCCAGCAGCTCACGACACGGGGCTGAAGCTTTCTTT
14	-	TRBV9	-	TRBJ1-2	CASTRSSTNYGYTF	TGTGCCAGCACTCGATCAAGCACCAACTATGGCTACACCTTC
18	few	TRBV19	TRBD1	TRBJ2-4	CASSIFTNAGTGWNIQYF	TGTGCCAGTAGTATTTTTACAAATGCCGGGACAGGGTGGAACATTCAGTACTTC
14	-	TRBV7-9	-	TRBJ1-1	CASSLQGTVTEAFF	TGTGCCAGCAGCTTGCAGGGGACGGTAACTGAAGCTTTCTTT
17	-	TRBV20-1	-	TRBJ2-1	CSASLPDRTYSYNEQFF	TGCAGTGCTAGTCTCCCAGACAGGACTTACTCCTACAATGAGCAGTTCTTC
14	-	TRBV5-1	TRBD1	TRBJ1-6	CASSGQGDNSPLHF	TGCGCCAGCAGCGGACAGGGGGATAATTCACCCCTCCACTTT
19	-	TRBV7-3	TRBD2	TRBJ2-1	CASSPWGLAGASSYNEQFF	TGTGCCAGCAGCCCCTGGGGACTAGCGGGGGCGAGCTCCTACAATGAGCAGTTCTTC
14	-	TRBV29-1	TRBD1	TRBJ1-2	CSVDPGQGTKGYTF	TGCAGCGTTGACCCGGGACAGGGAACAAAAGGCTACACCTTC
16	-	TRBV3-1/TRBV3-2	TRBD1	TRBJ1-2	CASSPTPGQGGFGYTF	TGTGCCAGCAGCCCCACCCCGGGACAGGGGGGTTTTGGCTACACCTTC
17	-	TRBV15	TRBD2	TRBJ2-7	CATSRDWVGGGAYEQYF	TGTGCCACCAGCAGAGATTGGGTCGGCGGGGGGGCCTACGAGCAGTACTTC
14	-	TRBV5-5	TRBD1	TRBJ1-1	CASSRQGGGTEAFF	TGTGCCAGCAGTAGACAGGGGGGGGGCACTGAAGCTTTCTTT
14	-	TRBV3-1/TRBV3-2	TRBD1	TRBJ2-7	CASNSRGQGFEQYF	TGTGCCAGCAACTCCCGGGGACAGGGGTTCGAGCAGTACTTC
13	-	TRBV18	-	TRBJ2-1	CASSPGQNNEQFF	TGTGCCAGCTCACCGGGCCAGAACAATGAGCAGTTCTTC
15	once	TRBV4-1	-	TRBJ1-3	CASSQDVPTGNTIYF	TGCGCCAGCAGCCAAGATGTCCCCACTGGAAACACCATATATTTT